These 21 T cell receptor beta chains came from one sample sequenced in a study of CD8+ T cells in alopecia areata. Treatment noted: oral pan-JAK inhibitor, 5-10 mg twice daily. cDNA serving as the sequencing template came from extracted, reverse transcribed RNA. Produced via immunoSEQ multiplex PCR; TCRdb's table is partial and in-frame only. Found here are some 110,000 clones, 58% of them singletons; the top ten hold around 30%. Sequencing was performed on CD8+ T cells sorted from blood, taken at week 4, from a patient treated with tofacitinib. Receptor source: a human donor with alopecia areata.

A remark on this clone: This same CDR3 is encoded by further DNA sequences in the sample. The rearrangement links TRBV27 to TRBJ2-1; no clear D gene. Germline loops: CDR1 MNHEY, CDR2 SMNVEV (reference sequence). Trimming took 9 bases from V and 3 from J, leaving 6 bases between them. This CDR3 region has 11 residues. The CDR3 here is CASSFYNEQFF. The CDR3 region has the DNA TGTGCCAGTTCCTTCTACAATGAGCAGTTCTTC.

The chain combines TRBV5-6 with TRBJ2-1; D gene unclear. The CDR3 extends over 11 amino acids. With 3 bases removed from V and 3 bases from J, the gap between germline ends came to 1 base. Looked up from germline, CDR1 is SGHDT and CDR2 is YYEEEE. The DNA of the CDR3 is TGTGCCAGCAGCTACTACAATGAGCAGTTCTTC. Amino acids: CASSYYNEQFF.

The chain has TRBV27 and TRBJ1-2; D is unresolved. The CDR3 length is 15 residues. V dropped 5 bases and J dropped 4 bases, with 17 bases sitting between them. Germline V gene lookup returns CDR1 MNHEY and CDR2 SMNVEV (reference sequence). The CDR3 DNA is TGTGCCAGCAGTCCCCGTGGCGCGCTCACCTATGGCTACACCTTC. It is translated as CASSPRGALTYGYTF.

This clone has a handful of counts. The chain employs TRBV7-9 and TRBJ2-7, with D unresolved. Deletions cut 2 bases from V and 4 bases from J, with 6 bases between. The germline V gene has CDR1 SEHNR and CDR2 FQNEAQ (reference sequence). This CDR3 is built from 12 residues. The CDR3 DNA reads as TGTGCCAGCAGCTTAACGCCATACGAGCAGTACTTC. Translated: CASSLTPYEQYF.

This clone was detected only a few times. The chain links TRBV7-9 to TRBJ1-5; maybe TRBD1 (5 bases). The germline V and J ends were trimmed by 6 bases and 5 bases, with 11 bases remaining between them. Germline assignment: CDR1 SEHNR and CDR2 FQNEAQ (reference sequence). The CDR3 consists of 13 residues. The CDR3: CASSFGGDQPQHF. The DNA of the CDR3 is TGTGCCAGCAGTTTCGGGGGAGATCAGCCCCAGCATTTT.

The chain recombines TRBV30 with TRBJ1-1; D gene uncertain. Between the trimmed V and J ends, which lost 1 base and 4 bases, there was a span of 7 bases. This CDR3 spans 12 amino acids. Per germline, CDR1 GTSNPN and CDR2 SVGIG (reference sequence). The CDR3, as DNA: TGTGCCTGGAGTGAGGTAACCACTGAAGCTTTCTTT. It codes for CAWSEVTTEAFF.

A note on this clone: This sample also contains other DNA sequences that code for the same CDR3. This chain joins TRBV27 and TRBJ1-1; unclear D gene. The germline V gene encodes CDR1 MNHEY and CDR2 SMNVEV (reference sequence). This CDR3 has 12 amino acids. Trimming pared 5 bases from V and 2 bases from J, leaving 6 bases between. The CDR3 spells CASSPGNTEAFF. The CDR3 DNA follows: TGTGCCAGCAGTCCGGGAAACACTGAAGCTTTCTTT.

The rearrangement joins TRBV6-5 to TRBJ1-1; the D gene is possibly TRBD1 (6 bases). The CDR3 is 15 amino acids. V was clipped by 2 bases and J by 0 bases, with 10 bases between them. Germline V gene data show CDR1 as MNHEY and CDR2 as SVGAGI. CDR3: CASSYTGTLNTEAFF. The CDR3 DNA is TGTGCCAGCAGTTACACGGGGACATTGAACACTGAAGCTTTCTTT.

The chain has TRBV7-2 and TRBJ2-7, with D possibly TRBD2 on 6 matching bases. V was pared by 1 base and J by 3 bases, with 16 bases between. This CDR3 has 16 residues. CDR1 is SGHTA and CDR2 is FQGNSA in the germline V gene. The CDR3 region is CASSLGWRGPFYEQYF. Written as DNA, the CDR3 is TGTGCCAGCAGCTTAGGGTGGCGGGGCCCCTTCTACGAGCAGTACTTC.

Written as DNA, the CDR3 is TGTGCCTGGAGCGAAGACGTTGAAGCTTTCTTT. It translates to CAWSEDVEAFF. The chain joins TRBV30 to TRBJ1-1; D uncertain. V lost 3 bases and J lost 7, with 9 bases in between. Germline CDR1 reads GTSNPN; CDR2 reads SVGIG (reference sequence). CDR3 length: 11 residues.

V and J are TRBV27 and TRBJ1-5; maybe TRBD1 (5 bases). V was pared by 10 bases and J by 4 bases, with 14 bases between. Germline V gene sequence: CDR1 MNHEY, CDR2 SMNVEV (reference sequence). The CDR3 consists of 13 residues. CDR3 in amino acids: CATTGLGNQPQHF. The CDR3 DNA reads as TGTGCCACCACGGGACTAGGGAATCAGCCCCAGCATTTT.

This clone was counted between two and nine times. The rearrangement joins TRBV29-1 to TRBJ2-2; D is uncertain. Germline V gives CDR1 SQVTM, CDR2 ANQGSEA. This CDR3 comprises 11 residues. The V and J ends lost 7 bases and 7 bases respectively, with 10 bases between them. CDR3 sequence reads: CSGLGVGELFF. The CDR3 DNA follows: TGCAGCGGTCTAGGAGTCGGGGAGCTGTTTTTT.

Only one count was recorded for this clone. This chain joins TRBV10-3 and TRBJ2-5, with 9 bases lining up with TRBD1. The germline V gene encodes CDR1 ENHRY and CDR2 SYGVKD. V trimming: 5 bases; J trimming: 4 bases; junction bases outside the gene matches: 11. CDR3 length: 16 residues. CDR3 sequence (DNA): TGTGCCATCAGTTCGGGACAGGGAATGGCGGGAGAGACCCAGTACTTC. Translated: CAISSGQGMAGETQYF.

The chain combines TRBV29-1 with TRBJ2-6, with D perhaps being TRBD1 or TRBD2 (5 bases each). CDR1 and CDR2 (germline): SQVTM, ANQGSEA. The CDR3 is 16 amino acids. The V gene lost 0 bases and the J gene lost 0 bases, with 9 bases spanning the gap. DNA for the CDR3: TGCAGCGTTGAAGATTTGGGGGACTCTGGGGCCAACGTCCTGACTTTC. Protein sequence: CSVEDLGDSGANVLTF. The variable domain in full, completed from reference TRBV29-1 and TRBJ2-6, reads SAVISQKPSRDICQRGTSLTIQCQVDSQVTMMFWYRQQPGQSLTLIATANQGSEATYESGFVIDKFPISRPNLTFSTLTVSNMSPEDSSIYLCSVEDLGDSGANVLTFGAGSRLTVL.

This clone was picked up many times. The V gene is TRBV14, the J gene TRBJ1-5; D not certain. Germline values: CDR1 SGHDN, CDR2 FVKESK. The CDR3 sequence is 15 residues long. Between the trimmed V and J ends, which lost 4 bases and 3 bases, there was a span of 13 bases. The CDR3 here is CASSPTGSPNQPQHF. The CDR3 bases are TGTGCCAGCAGCCCAACCGGGAGTCCCAATCAGCCCCAGCATTTT.

This clone was seen only a few times. The chain uses TRBV25-1 and TRBJ2-5; D remains ambiguous. This CDR3 has 15 residues. Between the trimmed V and J ends, which lost 6 bases and 2 bases, there was a span of 16 bases. Germline V gene data show CDR1 as MGHDK and CDR2 as SYGVNS. This CDR3 reads CASRLSEDPQETQYF. CDR3 sequence (DNA): TGTGCCAGCAGACTTTCAGAGGATCCACAAGAGACCCAGTACTTC.

The chain recombines TRBV27 with TRBJ2-4; perhaps TRBD2 as D (5 bases). The CDR3 length is 14 residues. The germline CDR1 and CDR2 sequences are MNHEY and SMNVEV (reference sequence). V was cut by 3 bases and J by 0 bases, with 6 bases left in between. Written as DNA, the CDR3 is TGTGCCAGCAGTTTGGGAGTAGCCAAAAACATTCAGTACTTC. Its protein is CASSLGVAKNIQYF.

This chain links TRBV7-9 with TRBJ2-7, with D possibly matching TRBD2 (5 bases). The CDR3 covers 13 residues. Trimming shortened V by 0 bases and J by 5 bases, and 8 bases separated the two germline ends. In germline, CDR1 is SEHNR, CDR2 FQNEAQ (reference sequence). The CDR3 protein is CASSLAGLHEQYF. The CDR3 bases are TGTGCCAGCAGCTTAGCAGGACTTCACGAGCAGTACTTC.

CDR3 amino acids: CASSDGIGWETQYF. In nucleotides, the CDR3 is TGTGCCAGCAGTGATGGGATCGGGTGGGAGACCCAGTACTTC. The chain uses TRBV2 and TRBJ2-5; D is ambiguous. V was trimmed by 3 bases and J by 5 bases, leaving 13 bases between them. Germline CDR1 and CDR2: SNHLY and FYNNEI. This CDR3 region has 14 residues.

The rearrangement joins TRBV2 to TRBJ1-6; D is uncertain. The CDR3 length is 13 residues. V lost 4 bases, J lost 7 bases, and 8 bases lay in between. Germline loops: CDR1 SNHLY, CDR2 FYNNEI. CDR3 coding DNA: TGTGCCAGCAGTGTTCGGGTAAATTCACCCCTCCACTTT. Translating gives CASSVRVNSPLHF.

V gene TRBV13 combines with J gene TRBJ1-1; 11 bases are a match to TRBD1. This CDR3 spans 15 amino acids. CDR1 PRHDT and CDR2 FYEKMQ come from the germline V gene (reference sequence). Germline trimming cut 6 bases from V and 6 bases from J; bases unmatched to any gene: 9. The CDR3 loop is CASSSGTGGFAEAFF. For the CDR3, the DNA is TGTGCCAGCAGTTCCGGGACAGGGGGTTTCGCTGAAGCTTTCTTT.